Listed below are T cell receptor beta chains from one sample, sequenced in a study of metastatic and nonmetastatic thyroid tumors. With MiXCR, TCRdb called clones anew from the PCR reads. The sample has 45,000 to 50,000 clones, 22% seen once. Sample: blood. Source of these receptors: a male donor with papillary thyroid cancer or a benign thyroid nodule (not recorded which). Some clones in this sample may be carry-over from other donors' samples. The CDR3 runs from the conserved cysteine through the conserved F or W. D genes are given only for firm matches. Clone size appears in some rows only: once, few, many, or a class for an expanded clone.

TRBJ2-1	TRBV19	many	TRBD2	TGTGCCAGTAGTATCGGAGGCGGGAGGGCCGTTGGCAATGAGCAGTTCTTC	CASSIGGGRAVGNEQFF
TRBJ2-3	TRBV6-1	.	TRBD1	TGTGCCAGCAGTAACCCCGGGACAGGTCTGTCACAGCCCCAGTATTTT	CASSNPGTGLSQPQYF
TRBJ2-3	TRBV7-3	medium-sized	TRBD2	TGTGCCAGCAGCTCAGCGGGAGGCACAGATACGCAGTATTTT	CASSSAGGTDTQYF
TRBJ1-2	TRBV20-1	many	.	TGCAGTGCTAACACACGGGACACCGTTTATGGCTACACCTTC	CSANTRDTVYGYTF
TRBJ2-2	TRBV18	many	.	TGTGCCAGCTCCACCCTGGGGCCAACCGGGGAGCTGTTTTTT	CASSTLGPTGELFF
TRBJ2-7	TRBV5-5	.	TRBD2	TGTGCCAGCAGCTTTAGCGGGAGAAACTCCTACGAGCAGTACTTC	CASSFSGRNSYEQYF
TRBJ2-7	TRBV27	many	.	TGTGCCAGCAGTTCCCTGGGACCTGGGGAGCAGTACTTC	CASSSLGPGEQYF
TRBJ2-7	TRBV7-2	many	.	TGTGCCAGCAGCTTAGCGGCAGGGGCTAACGAGCAGTACTTC	CASSLAAGANEQYF
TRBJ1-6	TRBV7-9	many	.	TGTGCCGGCAGCTTATGGATGCCAGGGGATTCACCCCTCCACTTT	CAGSLWMPGDSPLHF
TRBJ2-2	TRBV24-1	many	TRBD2	TGTGCCACCAGTGATCCTGACGGGACTAGCGGGGGTGACACCGGGGAGCTGTTTTTT	CATSDPDGTSGGDTGELFF
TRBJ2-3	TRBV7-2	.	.	TGTGCCAGCAGCTTAGGGCGGCTAGCTAGAGCCACAGATACGCAGTATTTT	CASSLGRLARATDTQYF
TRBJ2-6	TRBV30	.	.	TGTGCCTGCACAAGGGCTGGGGCCAACGTCCTGACTTTC	CACTRAGANVLTF
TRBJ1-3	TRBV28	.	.	TGTGCCAGCAGTTCACCAGGGTCTGGAAACACCATATATTTT	CASSSPGSGNTIYF
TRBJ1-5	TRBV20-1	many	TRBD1	TGCAGTGCTAGGGACAGGGCCCCCAGTCAGCCCCAGCATTTT	CSARDRAPSQPQHF
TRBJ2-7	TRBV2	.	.	TGTGCCAGCAGCAGTACCTTAAGGCCGTGGGAGCAGTACTTC	CASSSTLRPWEQYF
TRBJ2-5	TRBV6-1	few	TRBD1	TGTGCCAGTTCCCCGGGACAGGGGTACGTAGAGACCCAGTACTTC	CASSPGQGYVETQYF
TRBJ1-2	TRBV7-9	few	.	TGTGCCAGCAGCCTATCCCCGACCCGCTATGACTACACCTTC	CASSLSPTRYDYTF
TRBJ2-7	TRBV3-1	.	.	TGTGCCAGCAGCCCCCCGAAGGGTGGGCAGTACTTC	CASSPPKGGQYF
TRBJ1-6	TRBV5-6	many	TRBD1	TGTGCCAGCACCACCTCGAGCAGGGGGCCGAGCTCCTATAATTCACCCCTCCACTTT	CASTTSSRGPSSYNSPLHF
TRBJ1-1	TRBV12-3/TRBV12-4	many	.	TGTGCCAGCACCATGTCCGTGAGCGAAGCTTTCTTT	CASTMSVSEAFF
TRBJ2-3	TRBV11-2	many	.	TGTGCCAGCAGCGGCCCGAGGGGGGCAGATACGCAGTATTTT	CASSGPRGADTQYF
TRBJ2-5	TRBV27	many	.	TGTGCCAGCAGTCTCAGACATGCCCAAGAGACCCAGTACTTC	CASSLRHAQETQYF
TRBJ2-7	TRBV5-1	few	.	TGCGCCAGCAGCTTGGCTGGTCGGTCCTACGAGCAGTACTTC	CASSLAGRSYEQYF
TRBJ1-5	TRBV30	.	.	TGTGCCTGGGGCCCTCGTGGCGGGGGCAATCAGCCCCAGCATTTT	CAWGPRGGGNQPQHF
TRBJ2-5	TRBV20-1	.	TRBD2	TGCAGTGCGGGACTAGGCGGAGATGGAGAGACCCAGTACTTC	CSAGLGGDGETQYF
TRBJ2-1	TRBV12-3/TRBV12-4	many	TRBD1	TGTGCCAGCAGGCCCGGGACAGGGTCCCACAATGAGCAGTTCTTC	CASRPGTGSHNEQFF
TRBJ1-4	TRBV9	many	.	TGTGCCAGCAGCGAGGGACCTAATGAAAAACTGTTTTTT	CASSEGPNEKLFF
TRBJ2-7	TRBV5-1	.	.	TGCGCCAGCAGCCCAGTACAAACGGGGCAGTACTTC	CASSPVQTGQYF
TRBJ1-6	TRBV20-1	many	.	TGCAGTGCGTTAGACAGGCTTTCGCCCCTCCACTTT	CSALDRLSPLHF
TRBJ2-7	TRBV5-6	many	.	TGTGCCAGCAGCTCAGTGACGCAGGGGGGGGACGAGCAGTACTTC	CASSSVTQGGDEQYF
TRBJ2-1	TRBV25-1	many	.	TGTGCCAGCAGTCGGAACGAACTAGACAATGAGCAGTTCTTC	CASSRNELDNEQFF
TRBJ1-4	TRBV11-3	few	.	TGTGCCAGCAGCTTAGGAACAGGGACAACTAATGAAAAACTGTTTTTT	CASSLGTGTTNEKLFF
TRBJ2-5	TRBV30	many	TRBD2	TGTGCCTGGAGTGTGTCAGCGGGAGGCCTCCAAGAGACCCAGTACTTC	CAWSVSAGGLQETQYF
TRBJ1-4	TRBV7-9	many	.	TGTGCCAGCAGCTTAAGAGGGATTAATGAAAAACTGTTTTTT	CASSLRGINEKLFF
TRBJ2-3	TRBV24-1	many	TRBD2	TGTGCCACCAGTGATCCAACTAGCGGGGCCGGTACAGATACGCAGTATTTT	CATSDPTSGAGTDTQYF
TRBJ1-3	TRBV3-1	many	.	TGTGCCAGCAGCCTACTTACAGGGAACTCTGGAAACACCATATATTTT	CASSLLTGNSGNTIYF
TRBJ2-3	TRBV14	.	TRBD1	TGTGCCAGCAGCCTCGCCGGGACAGGGCTACCAGATACGCAGTATTTT	CASSLAGTGLPDTQYF
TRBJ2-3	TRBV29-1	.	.	TGCAGCGTGGGAGGGGGTTGGGCCACTGGCACATATACGCAGTATTTT	CSVGGGWATGTYTQYF
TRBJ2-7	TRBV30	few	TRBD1	TGTGCCTGGTCCGGGACAGGGGGCCGGGGAAAGCCCTACGAGCAGTACTTC	CAWSGTGGRGKPYEQYF
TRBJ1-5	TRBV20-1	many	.	TGCAGTGCTAGAAAGACAGCTAGCAATCAGCCCCAGCATTTT	CSARKTASNQPQHF